Listed below are T cell receptor beta chains from one sample, sequenced in a study of early T cells in non-severe SARS-CoV-2 infection. TCRdb re-called the 5' RACE reads through MiXCR, storing one row per CDR3 protein. The sample consists of about 80,000 distinct CDR3 sequences, 12% of them appearing once. Material: whole blood, obtained at baseline. Receptor source: an adult who was a healthcare worker with PCR-confirmed SARS-CoV-2 infection or an uninfected control (not recorded which). The donor label of this sample is uncertain. Each CDR3 is given with its conserved first and last residue. Fields, in order: D gene, J gene, clone size, V gene, CDR3 DNA, CDR3 protein. A D gene is named only where the DNA matches it firmly. Expanded clones are given a class, and other clones once, few, many or no size at all.

d_call: NA
j_call: TRBJ1-4
clone_size: NA
v_call: TRBV20-1
cdr3_nt: TGCAGTGCTCTGAGTCGGGCAACTAATGAAAAACTGTTTTTT
cdr3_aa: CSALSRATNEKLFF

d_call: NA
j_call: TRBJ2-7
clone_size: few
v_call: TRBV12-3/TRBV12-4
cdr3_nt: TGTGCCAGCAGTTCTGTCGCGGTCTCCTACGAGCAGTACTTC
cdr3_aa: CASSSVAVSYEQYF

d_call: NA
j_call: TRBJ2-5
clone_size: few
v_call: TRBV29-1
cdr3_nt: TGCAGCGTTGTTAGCGGAACCCAAGAGACCCAGTACTTC
cdr3_aa: CSVVSGTQETQYF

d_call: TRBD1
j_call: TRBJ1-1
clone_size: NA
v_call: TRBV6-5
cdr3_nt: TGTGCCAGCAGTCCGGTAGGACAGGGGAACGCTGAAGCTTTCTTT
cdr3_aa: CASSPVGQGNAEAFF

d_call: NA
j_call: TRBJ1-4
clone_size: few
v_call: TRBV3-1
cdr3_nt: TGTGCCAGCAGCTCCAGTACAAAACTGTTTTTT
cdr3_aa: CASSSSTKLFF

d_call: TRBD2
j_call: TRBJ2-5
clone_size: NA
v_call: TRBV7-2
cdr3_nt: TGTGCCAGCAGCCTAGCCGGGACTAGCGAAGAGACCCAGTACTTC
cdr3_aa: CASSLAGTSEETQYF

d_call: NA
j_call: TRBJ2-7
clone_size: few
v_call: TRBV5-1
cdr3_nt: TGCGCCAGCAGCGGGGCTTTAGGCGGTGGAAACTACGAGCAGTACTTC
cdr3_aa: CASSGALGGGNYEQYF

d_call: NA
j_call: TRBJ2-3
clone_size: many
v_call: TRBV20-1
cdr3_nt: TGCAGTGCGCACCCTCCCCCAGCAGCGGATACGCAGTATTTT
cdr3_aa: CSAHPPPAADTQYF

d_call: NA
j_call: TRBJ2-7
clone_size: many
v_call: TRBV7-3
cdr3_nt: TGTGCCAGCAGCTTATTCGCGTCCTACGAGCAGTACTTC
cdr3_aa: CASSLFASYEQYF

d_call: TRBD1
j_call: TRBJ2-6
clone_size: few
v_call: TRBV11-2
cdr3_nt: TGTGCCAGCAGCCGGACAGGGGTGCGGGGGGCCAACGTCCTGACTTTC
cdr3_aa: CASSRTGVRGANVLTF

d_call: NA
j_call: TRBJ2-3
clone_size: NA
v_call: TRBV7-6
cdr3_nt: TGTGCCAGCAGCTTAGAGGCAGGGCGGTTCACAGATACGCAGTATTTT
cdr3_aa: CASSLEAGRFTDTQYF

d_call: NA
j_call: TRBJ2-7
clone_size: once
v_call: TRBV5-1
cdr3_nt: TGCGTCAGCAGCTCCCGGACCGCTGCCTACGAGCAGTACTTC
cdr3_aa: CVSSSRTAAYEQYF

d_call: NA
j_call: TRBJ1-2
clone_size: many
v_call: TRBV6-2/TRBV6-3
cdr3_nt: TGTGCCAGCAGGACCGGTTATGGCTACACCTTC
cdr3_aa: CASRTGYGYTF

d_call: TRBD1
j_call: TRBJ2-3
clone_size: once
v_call: TRBV29-1
cdr3_nt: TGCGGCGTTGTAAGCAGGGGGCCGGTAGATACGCAGTATTTT
cdr3_aa: CGVVSRGPVDTQYF

d_call: NA
j_call: TRBJ1-5
clone_size: few
v_call: TRBV15
cdr3_nt: TGTGCCACCAGCAGAACAAATGGAGGTCAGCCCCAGCATTTT
cdr3_aa: CATSRTNGGQPQHF

d_call: NA
j_call: TRBJ1-5
clone_size: many
v_call: TRBV6-2/TRBV6-3
cdr3_nt: TGTGCCAGCAGTTACCCAGGGTCGGGTCCCAATCAGCCCCAGCATTTT
cdr3_aa: CASSYPGSGPNQPQHF

d_call: NA
j_call: TRBJ2-7
clone_size: many
v_call: TRBV4-2
cdr3_nt: TGTGCCAGCAGCCAGGGGGACCGAAACTCCTACGAGCAGTACTTC
cdr3_aa: CASSQGDRNSYEQYF

d_call: TRBD2
j_call: TRBJ2-3
clone_size: few
v_call: TRBV6-2/TRBV6-3
cdr3_nt: TGTGCCAGCAGTACCCGGGGACTAGCGGGGGGTTCTAATCCAGATACGCAGTATTTT
cdr3_aa: CASSTRGLAGGSNPDTQYF

d_call: TRBD2
j_call: TRBJ2-5
clone_size: NA
v_call: TRBV7-2
cdr3_nt: TGTGCCAGCAGCTTGATTACGGGGGGGCTGGAGACCCAGTACTTC
cdr3_aa: CASSLITGGLETQYF

d_call: TRBD2
j_call: TRBJ2-1
clone_size: many
v_call: TRBV7-2
cdr3_nt: TGTGCCAGCAGCTTAACTAGCGGAAATTACAATGAGCAGTTCTTC
cdr3_aa: CASSLTSGNYNEQFF

d_call: NA
j_call: TRBJ2-7
clone_size: NA
v_call: TRBV13
cdr3_nt: TGTGCCAGCAGCTTAAACAGGGCCCTGAACGAGCAGTACTTC
cdr3_aa: CASSLNRALNEQYF

d_call: NA
j_call: TRBJ2-1
clone_size: NA
v_call: TRBV5-1
cdr3_nt: TGCGCCAGCAGCTTGGTAGGTAGCGGAGGTTACAATGAGCAGTTCTTC
cdr3_aa: CASSLVGSGGYNEQFF

d_call: NA
j_call: TRBJ2-3
clone_size: many
v_call: TRBV6-1
cdr3_nt: TGTGCCAGCAATATCTTTCGCGCGGGCGGCACACATACGCAGTATTTT
cdr3_aa: CASNIFRAGGTHTQYF

d_call: TRBD2
j_call: TRBJ2-5
clone_size: many
v_call: TRBV11-2
cdr3_nt: TGTGCCAGCAGCTTAGGGTCCGGACTAGCGGGACAAGAGACCCAGTACTTC
cdr3_aa: CASSLGSGLAGQETQYF

d_call: TRBD1
j_call: TRBJ2-7
clone_size: NA
v_call: TRBV6-5
cdr3_nt: TGTGCCAGCAGTTACTGGGGGACAGGGGAGAACGAGCAGTACTTC
cdr3_aa: CASSYWGTGENEQYF

d_call: NA
j_call: TRBJ1-2
clone_size: few
v_call: TRBV19
cdr3_nt: TGTGCCAGTAGTATAGAAGATTCGGCAGACGGCTACACCTTC
cdr3_aa: CASSIEDSADGYTF

d_call: NA
j_call: TRBJ1-2
clone_size: few
v_call: TRBV6-2/TRBV6-3
cdr3_nt: TGTGCCAGCAGTTGGGGACCGAACTATGGCTACACCTTC
cdr3_aa: CASSWGPNYGYTF

d_call: NA
j_call: TRBJ2-7
clone_size: few
v_call: TRBV5-1
cdr3_nt: TGCGCCAGCAGCTTGGAGGCCAGGATATCCTACGAGCAGTACTTC
cdr3_aa: CASSLEARISYEQYF

d_call: TRBD2
j_call: TRBJ2-1
clone_size: NA
v_call: TRBV29-1
cdr3_nt: TGCAGCGTTGATCCGGGACTAGCAAGCAATGAGCAGTTCTTC
cdr3_aa: CSVDPGLASNEQFF

d_call: NA
j_call: TRBJ1-1
clone_size: NA
v_call: TRBV5-6
cdr3_nt: TGTGCCAGCGGGGCAGGGTCTTGGAACACTGAAGCTTTCTTT
cdr3_aa: CASGAGSWNTEAFF

d_call: NA
j_call: TRBJ2-1
clone_size: few
v_call: TRBV4-1
cdr3_nt: TGCGCCAGCAGCCAGATTAGCTGGAATGAGCAGTTCTTC
cdr3_aa: CASSQISWNEQFF

d_call: TRBD1
j_call: TRBJ1-3
clone_size: NA
v_call: TRBV19
cdr3_nt: TGTGCCAGTAGTATCGCAGGGGGATCTGGAAACACCATATATTTT
cdr3_aa: CASSIAGGSGNTIYF

d_call: NA
j_call: TRBJ2-2
clone_size: NA
v_call: TRBV20-1
cdr3_nt: TGCAGTGCTATTCAAGGAGATGGGTCCGGGGAGCTGTTTTTT
cdr3_aa: CSAIQGDGSGELFF

d_call: NA
j_call: TRBJ2-7
clone_size: few
v_call: TRBV9
cdr3_nt: TGTGCCAGCAGCGGCGGCTCCGAGCAGTACTTC
cdr3_aa: CASSGGSEQYF

d_call: NA
j_call: TRBJ2-2
clone_size: many
v_call: TRBV7-9
cdr3_nt: TGTGCCCTCTCGGACCTAATTCACACCGGGGAGCTGTTTTTT
cdr3_aa: CALSDLIHTGELFF

d_call: NA
j_call: TRBJ1-2
clone_size: many
v_call: TRBV2
cdr3_nt: TGTGCCAGCAGCGAGGGTTACCAGGGCCATGGCTACACCTTC
cdr3_aa: CASSEGYQGHGYTF

d_call: NA
j_call: TRBJ2-3
clone_size: NA
v_call: TRBV5-5
cdr3_nt: TGTGCCAGCAGCCACAGTACCGGAACCTACACAGATACGCAGTATTTT
cdr3_aa: CASSHSTGTYTDTQYF